These 21 T cell receptor beta chains came from one sample sequenced in a study of T cell clonality in common variable immunodeficiency. Study-level findings and limits: Common variable immunodeficiency TCR beta sequences reportedly had fewer deletions and N-nucleotide insertions.

Their target antigens are unknown. Sequenced by immunoSEQ multiplex PCR; TCRdb stores in-frame clones only, minus some. The data show roughly 29,000 clones, with none appearing a single time. The sample taken for sequencing was peripheral blood mononuclear cells. All receptors derive from a human donor with common variable immunodeficiency.

This clone occurred a few times. The covered CDR3 bases are TGTGCCAGCAGCTCCCATAGCGGCCTCTACAATGAG. It codes for CASSSHSGLYNE. The full CDR3 protein is CASSSHSGLYNEQFF. This chain uses TRBV7-2 with TRBJ2-1; D possibly corresponds to TRBD2 (6 bases). Sequencing ends 3 residues short of the CDR3 end; the germline J gene provides the rest. The V gene lost 4 bases and the J gene lost 3 bases, with 13 bases spanning the gap. The CDR3 is made up of 15 amino acids. The germline CDR1 and CDR2 sequences are SGHTA and FQGNSA.

In this sample, this clone turned up many times. The DNA ends 3 residues before the CDR3 does, and the rest of the CDR3 is filled in from the germline J gene. J is TRBJ2-5 and V is TRBV2; D perhaps matches TRBD2 (5 bases). Trimming removed 7 bases at V and 4 bases at J, with 13 bases between. The germline CDR1 and CDR2 sequences are SNHLY and FYNNEI. There are 13 residues in the CDR3. This CDR3 reads CASILDYAETQYF. Incomplete CDR3 DNA: TGTGCCAGCATTCTCGACTACGCAGAGACC.

This clone was detected many times. The missing CDR3 end, 3 residues past where the read stops, is filled in from the germline J gene. The chain employs TRBV10-3 and TRBJ2-1; D may match TRBD1 or TRBD2 (7 bases each). V gave up 7 bases and J gave up 7 bases, with 32 bases separating them. CDR3 length equals 19 residues. From germline, CDR1 is ENHRY and CDR2 SYGVKD. CDR3 sequence: CAITRVGTESGIEKNEQFF. Partial CDR3 DNA: TGTGCCATCACTCGTGTCGGGACAGAAAGCGGGATTGAAAAAAATGAG.

Details on this clone: The CDR3 end falls 3 residues outside the read, so it is completed with the germline J gene. The chain is built from TRBV30 and TRBJ2-7, with D hard to call. Deletions cut 7 bases from V and 0 bases from J, with 13 bases between. CDR1 is GTSNPN and CDR2 is SVGIG in the germline V gene (reference sequence). The CDR3 extends over 13 amino acids. The covered CDR3 bases are TGTGCCTCGACCGGGTTAAACTCCTACGAG. It specifies CASTGLNSYE. The whole CDR3 sequence is CASTGLNSYEQYF.

The table lists this clone with many counts. The read falls 3 residues short of the CDR3 end, and the missing part is taken from the germline J gene. The chain uses TRBV2 and TRBJ1-4; D gene uncertain. This CDR3 has 12 amino acids. V lost 6 bases and J 10 bases, leaving 12 bases between the germline ends. Germline CDR1 and CDR2: SNHLY and FYNNEI. CDR3 DNA (partial): TGTGCCAGCAGGGATCAGCCTAGAAAA. It is translated as CASRDQPRK. The entire CDR3 is CASRDQPRKLFF.

There are many counts of this clone. The read falls 3 residues short of the CDR3 end, and the missing part is taken from the germline J gene. The V and J genes are TRBV18 and TRBJ2-1; the match to TRBD1 covers 7 bases. This CDR3 spans 16 amino acids. V was clipped by 0 bases and J by 3 bases; unmatched bases: 5. Germline-derived CDR1 and CDR2 are KGHSH and LQKENI. The chain's CDR3 is CASSPPRTGNYNEQFF. CDR3 bases read: TGTGCCAGCTCACCACCGCGGACAGGAAACTACAATGAG.

Turning to this clone: Read sequence stops 3 residues before the CDR3 end, and the germline J gene provides the missing end. The chain is built from TRBV19 and TRBJ1-2; the D gene is possibly TRBD1 (5 bases). Germline lookup yields CDR1 LNHDA and CDR2 SQIVND (reference sequence). V was clipped by 9 bases and J by 2 bases, with 10 bases between them. This CDR3 has 12 residues. The DNA read from the CDR3 is TGTGCCAGCGAAGGGGTGAACTATGGC. Residues: CASEGVNYG. The full CDR3 reads CASEGVNYGYTF.

Concerning this clone itself: The observed sequence ends 3 residues before the CDR3 terminus, with the missing tail filled in from the germline J gene. This chain links TRBV11-3 with TRBJ2-7, with TRBD1 identical over 7 bases. V shed 5 bases and J 5 bases; nucleotides not matched to a gene: 6. CDR3 length: 13 residues. Germline assignment: CDR1 SGHNT and CDR2 YENEEA. The part of the CDR3 DNA that was read is TGTGCCAGCAGCCCCACAGGGGCTGACGAG. Its translation: CASSPTGADE. The full CDR3 sequence reads CASSPTGADEQYF.

This clone was seen ten or more times. The DNA read from the CDR3 is TGCGCCAGCAGCTTAGGGGACTGGCCAAATCAGCCC. It is translated as CASSLGDWPNQP. The full CDR3 protein is CASSLGDWPNQPQHF. The chain uses TRBV5-1 and TRBJ1-5, with D maybe TRBD1 (5 bases). The read is 3 residues too short to cover the CDR3 end, so that end is filled in from the germline J gene. Germline CDR1 reads SGHRS; CDR2 reads YFSETQ. V lost 2 bases and J 4 bases, leaving 13 bases between the germline ends. The CDR3 is 15 amino acids.

Worth noting for this clone: The missing CDR3 end, 3 residues past where the read stops, is filled in from the germline J gene. The chain is built from TRBV19 and TRBJ1-4, with D perhaps matching TRBD1 (5 bases). Trimming took off 7 bases at V and 5 bases at J, with 17 bases between the two ends. This CDR3 region has 15 residues. Germline CDR1 and CDR2: LNHDA and SQIVND (reference sequence). The DNA read from the CDR3 is TGTGCCAGTACCCCGAGGGGCTGGGGAAATGAAAAA. Its translation: CASTPRGWGNEK. The complete CDR3 reads CASTPRGWGNEKLFF.

At least ten counts were recorded for this clone. The read stops 3 residues short of the end of the CDR3; the missing end is completed from the germline J gene. The chain is built from TRBV7-8 and TRBJ2-2; 8 positions agree with TRBD2. This CDR3 has 15 residues. The ends lost 4 bases at V and 2 bases at J; junction bases unmatched: 3. The V gene's germline CDR1 is SGHVS and CDR2 FQNEAQ. The part of the CDR3 DNA that was read is TGTGCCAGCAGCTCGACTAGCGCAAACACCGGGGAG. Protein product: CASSSTSANTGE. The whole CDR3 reads CASSSTSANTGELFF.

This clone was seen at least ten times. CDR3 amino acids: CASSLDRGQETQYF. Partial CDR3 DNA: TGTGCCAGCAGCTTGGACAGGGGCCAAGAGACC. V and J are TRBV5-5 and TRBJ2-5, with TRBD1 matching 7 bases. The read stops 3 residues short of the end of the CDR3; the missing end is completed from the germline J gene. Germline V gene sequence: CDR1 SGHKS, CDR2 YYEKEE (reference sequence). This CDR3 spans 14 amino acids. J gave up 1 base and V 0 bases, and 0 bases lay outside the gene matches.

This clone was observed many times. The DNA ends 3 residues before the CDR3 does, and the rest of the CDR3 is filled in from the germline J gene. The chain recombines TRBV19 with TRBJ1-4; no clear D. The CDR3 totals 12 residues. In germline, CDR1 is LNHDA, CDR2 SQIVND (reference sequence). V was trimmed by 4 bases and J by 5 bases, leaving 5 bases between them. The CDR3 spells CASSTLNEKLFF. Incomplete CDR3 DNA: TGTGCCAGTAGTACCCTGAATGAAAAA.

This clone was recorded at least ten times. The sequence runs out 3 residues before the end of the CDR3; the remainder is reconstructed from the germline J gene. J is TRBJ2-3 and V is TRBV5-1, with D uncertain. Germline V gene data show CDR1 as SGHRS and CDR2 as YFSETQ. The length of the CDR3 is 13 residues. V was clipped by 7 bases and J by 6 bases, with 15 bases between them. The covered CDR3 bases are TGCGCCAGCGTCGACACCCCGGCGGATACG. Protein: CASVDTPADT. The whole CDR3 protein is CASVDTPADTQYF. The whole variable domain, remainder taken from reference TRBV5-1 and TRBJ2-3, is KAGVTQTPRYLIKTRGQQVTLSCSPISGHRSVSWYQQTPGQGLQFLFEYFSETQRNKGNFPGRFSGRQFSNSRSEMNVSTLELGDSALYLCASVDTPADTQYFGPGTRLTVL.

This clone ranks as medium-sized. With the read ending 3 residues before the CDR3 end, the germline J gene is used to fill in that end. The rearrangement links TRBV28 to TRBJ2-7, with D perhaps assigned TRBD1 or TRBD2 (6 bases each). This CDR3 contains 15 residues. Trimming removed 7 bases at V and 2 bases at J, with 18 bases between. Per the germline V gene, CDR1 is MDHEN and CDR2 is SYDVKM. CDR3 DNA, as far as it was read: TGTGCCAGCACCTTAGGAGGGACACTTACCTACGAG. This gives the protein CASTLGGTLTYE. The CDR3, in full, reads CASTLGGTLTYEQYF.

A remark on this clone: The read gets to within 3 residues of the CDR3 end, and the germline J gene fills in the rest. This chain uses TRBV7-9 with TRBJ2-1; tentatively, D is TRBD1 (5 bases). The germline V gene encodes CDR1 SEHNR and CDR2 FQNEAQ (reference sequence). This CDR3 has 14 residues. V was cut by 5 bases and J by 5 bases, with 13 bases left in between. This chain's CDR3 is CASSRSQGNNEQFF. The covered CDR3 bases are TGTGCCAGCAGCCGCTCCCAGGGAAACAATGAG.

For this clone: The read ends 3 residues early relative to the CDR3; the germline J gene fills the gap. The chain recombines TRBV18 with TRBJ2-6; 7 bases fit TRBD2. The germline V gene has CDR1 KGHSH and CDR2 LQKENI. The CDR3 runs to 21 residues. V lost 3 bases, J lost 4 bases, and 21 bases stayed unmatched. The chain's CDR3 is CASSPDFPAGRDNGGANVLTF. CDR3 DNA (partial): TGTGCCAGCTCACCGGATTTTCCAGCGGGGAGAGATAATGGAGGGGCCAACGTC.

The table lists this clone with many counts. The part of the CDR3 DNA that was read is TGTGCCAGCAGCTTAGTTGAGCGTGCCGGGGAGAACACCGGGGAG. Its protein is CASSLVERAGENTGE. The whole CDR3 region reads CASSLVERAGENTGELFF. The rearrangement uses TRBV7-4 and TRBJ2-2; D might be TRBD2 (5 bases). The missing CDR3 end, 3 residues past where the read stops, is filled in from the germline J gene. With 1 base removed from V and 1 base from J, the gap between germline ends came to 16 bases. Per the germline V gene, CDR1 is SGHVT and CDR2 is SQSDAQ. This CDR3 region has 18 residues.

With regard to this clone: Sequencing ends 3 residues short of the CDR3 end; the germline J gene provides the rest. V is TRBV7-9 and J is TRBJ1-1; D unclear. V dropped 0 bases and J dropped 4 bases, with 6 bases sitting between them. Germline V CDR1 and CDR2: SEHNR, FQNEAQ (reference sequence). The CDR3 has 13 amino acids. CDR3 bases read: TGTGCCAGCAGCTTAGCCCAGTTCACTGAA. Translation gives CASSLAQFTE. The CDR3, in full, reads CASSLAQFTEAFF.

This clone was seen many times. The read comes to an end 3 residues before the CDR3 does, leaving the germline J gene to fill in the end. The V call is TRBV7-2, the J call TRBJ1-1; maybe TRBD1 (5 bases). The CDR3 has 15 amino acids. Germline loops: CDR1 SGHTA, CDR2 FQGNSA. Trimming cost V 5 bases and J 1 base, with 14 bases left between them. Incomplete CDR3 DNA: TGTGCCAGCAGCGTTGAGGCAGGGTCGAACACTGAA. It translates to CASSVEAGSNTE. The whole CDR3 region reads CASSVEAGSNTEAFF. Combining the CDR3 with reference TRBV7-2 and TRBJ1-1 gives the whole variable domain GAGVSQSPSNKVTEKGKDVELRCDPISGHTALYWYRQSLGQGLEFLIYFQGNSAPDKSGLPSDRFSAERTGGSVSTLTIQRTQQEDSAVYLCASSVEAGSNTEAFFGQGTRLTVV.

This clone is deemed medium-sized (0.01 to 0.1%). The read gets to within 3 residues of the CDR3 end, and the germline J gene fills in the rest. V and J are TRBV19 and TRBJ1-1; 7 bases align to TRBD1. The CDR3 totals 14 residues. The V gene end was trimmed by 9 bases and the J gene end by 5 bases; junction bases not matched to a gene: 12. The germline V gene has CDR1 LNHDA and CDR2 SQIVND (reference sequence). Incomplete CDR3 DNA: TGTGCCAGCCTTAACCAGGGGGTGTGGACTGAA. Protein: CASLNQGVWTE. The full CDR3 protein reads CASLNQGVWTEAFF.